This TCR beta chain was profiled in a study of cytomegalovirus exposure and HLA in healthy donors. For this clone: The antigen is undetermined.

Germline CDR1 and CDR2: LNHDA and SQIVND (reference sequence). The CDR3 sequence is 15 residues long. The trim removed 1 base at V and 5 bases at J, leaving 5 bases unmatched. General study results and limits: For most subjects, TCR beta sequences were reported to predict HLA-A and HLA-B alleles with accuracy. A few CMV-associated chains were confirmed in vitro to be specific for CMV antigens.

PCR involved 60 Vbeta and 13 Jbeta primers. Sequenced by immunoSEQ multiplex PCR; TCRdb stores in-frame clones only, minus some. The sample lists around 150,000 clones, roughly 85% occurring once. The sequence was obtained from a young man in good health and CMV-seropositive. The chain links TRBV19 to TRBJ2-3; 8 bases are shared with TRBD2. Sequenced: PBMCs. CDR3 in amino acids: CASSIAGGSGDTQYF. CDR3 nucleotides: TGTGCCAGTAGTATAGCGGGGGGGTCTGGAGATACGCAGTATTTT.